The 31 T cell receptor beta chains below come from one sample, sequenced in a study of spatial heterogeneity in lung cancer. Time point noted: blood at routine non-recurrence follow-up after resection. TCRdb re-analysed the 5' RACE reads in MiXCR, keeping a single row per CDR3 protein. The sample has about 94,000 distinct CDR3 sequences; roughly a fifth are singletons. Source: PBMCs, taken at follow-up. Receptors originate from a male donor with early-stage non-small cell lung cancer.

The chain combines TRBV5-1 with TRBJ2-5, with TRBD1 matching over 10 bases. V lost 1 base to trimming and J lost 4 bases; unmatched junction nucleotides: 4. This CDR3 has 15 amino acids. Germline V gives CDR1 SGHRS, CDR2 YFSETQ. CDR3 in DNA: TGCGCCAGCAGCTTGATTGGACAGGGGGTAGAGACCCAGTACTTC. Protein product: CASSLIGQGVETQYF.

This chain connects TRBV5-1 to TRBJ1-1; 8 bases match TRBD1. The J segment lost 3 bases and the V segment lost 0 bases, leaving 4 bases of the junction unmatched. The CDR3 totals 15 residues. Germline V lookup: CDR1 SGHRS, CDR2 YFSETQ. The chain's CDR3 is CASSLVVTGDTEAFF. CDR3 DNA sequence: TGCGCCAGCAGCTTGGTAGTGACAGGGGACACTGAAGCTTTCTTT.

CDR3 loop: CAWDRGLGETQYF. The CDR3, as DNA: TGTGCCTGGGACAGGGGATTGGGCGAGACCCAGTACTTC. The V and J genes are TRBV30 and TRBJ2-5, with 8 bases that match TRBD1. The CDR3 is 13 amino acids. Per germline, CDR1 GTSNPN and CDR2 SVGIG (reference sequence). V shed 5 bases, J shed 5 bases, and the junction held 7 bases outside the gene matches.

This rearrangement joins TRBV7-9 to TRBJ2-6; unclear D gene. Germline lookup yields CDR1 SEHNR and CDR2 FQNEAQ (reference sequence). The CDR3 is 19 amino acids. V dropped 4 bases and J dropped 2 bases, with 21 bases sitting between them. The chain's CDR3 is CASSSSFGLERTGANVLTF. CDR3 DNA: TGTGCCAGCAGCTCTTCTTTTGGGCTAGAGAGGACTGGGGCCAACGTCCTGACTTTC.

This clonotype has more than one count but fewer than ten. The chain joins TRBV12-3 or TRBV12-4 to TRBJ1-1; TRBD1 might be the D (5 bases). V lost 5 bases, J lost 6 bases, and 16 bases lay in between. The CDR3 loop spans 14 amino acids. The CDR3 loop reads CASSQNPTVSEAFF. The CDR3 DNA sequence: TGTGCCAGCAGTCAAAACCCGACAGTCTCTGAAGCTTTCTTT.

This clonotype was seen a handful of times. The rearrangement links TRBV20-1 to TRBJ2-5; 7 nucleotides align to TRBD2. The CDR3 loop spans 12 amino acids. Looked up from germline, CDR1 is DFQATT and CDR2 is SNEGSKA (reference sequence). This CDR3 is CSVQRGKETQYF. CDR3 DNA: TGCAGCGTACAGCGGGGCAAAGAGACCCAGTACTTC.

This chain uses TRBV4-3 with TRBJ2-1, with unresolved D. Trimming cost V 0 bases and J 6 bases, with 12 bases left between them. The CDR3 length is 15 residues. Germline V gene lookup returns CDR1 LGHNA and CDR2 YSLEER. The CDR3 DNA reads as TGCGCCAGCAGCCAAGAATCAGCATGGAGCAATGAGCAGTTCTTC. Protein product: CASSQESAWSNEQFF.

In DNA, the CDR3 is TGTGCCAGCAGCCCGAGACTAGCAAAGGGGGGGCGTGAGCAGTTCTTC. Translating it yields CASSPRLAKGGREQFF. The genes are TRBV7-9 and TRBJ2-1; TRBD2 is a possible D gene (7 bases). V was pared by 5 bases and J by 9 bases, with 23 bases between. Germline V gene lookup returns CDR1 SEHNR and CDR2 FQNEAQ (reference sequence). The CDR3 is 16 amino acids.

This clonotype has only a few counts. The chain is built from TRBV5-4 and TRBJ2-1; 8 nucleotides agree with TRBD1. The CDR3 loop spans 15 amino acids. Trimming took 4 bases from V and 4 from J; bases not matched to a gene: 7. From germline, CDR1 is SGHNT and CDR2 YYREEE (reference sequence). CDR3 sequence reads: CASSLDRGSYNEQFF. The CDR3 DNA reads as TGTGCCAGCAGCCTAGACAGGGGATCTTACAATGAGCAGTTCTTC.

The chain links TRBV4-2 to TRBJ1-1; D is undetermined. Germline V gene data show CDR1 as LGHNA and CDR2 as YNFKEQ. The length of the CDR3 is 15 residues. V was clipped by 4 bases and J by 2 bases, with 14 bases between them. CDR3 sequence reads: CASSRAQTGNTEAFF. The CDR3 region has the DNA TGTGCCAGCAGCCGAGCCCAGACGGGAAACACTGAAGCTTTCTTT.

The rearrangement uses TRBV11-2 and TRBJ2-1; possible D gene TRBD2, 6 bases. V was trimmed by 4 bases and J by 2 bases, leaving 15 bases between them. The CDR3 is made up of 16 amino acids. CDR1 SGHAT and CDR2 FQNNGV come from the germline V gene. The CDR3 DNA follows: TGTGCCAGCAGCTCCCAGGCTAGCGCAGCCTACAATGAGCAGTTCTTC. Amino acids: CASSSQASAAYNEQFF.

This clonotype was seen more than once but under ten times. The chain is built from TRBV7-2 and TRBJ2-2; no clear D gene. V gave up 0 bases and J gave up 0 bases, with 5 bases separating them. This CDR3 is 15 amino acids long. Germline loops: CDR1 SGHTA, CDR2 FQGNSA. For the CDR3, the DNA is TGTGCCAGCAGCTTAGCAATTTCGAACACCGGGGAGCTGTTTTTT. Encoded protein: CASSLAISNTGELFF.

The rearrangement joins TRBV7-2 to TRBJ1-1, with D possibly matching TRBD1 (6 bases). CDR3 size: 15 residues. The germline gives CDR1 SGHTA, CDR2 FQGNSA. V dropped 6 bases and J dropped 4 bases, with 18 bases sitting between them. The CDR3 DNA reads as TGTGCCAGCAGAATAGGGGGTCTTACGGGCACTGAAGCTTTCTTT. This translates into CASRIGGLTGTEAFF.

Ten or more counts support this clonotype. The J gene is TRBJ2-3, the V gene TRBV19, with TRBD2 matching over 8 bases. The CDR3 is 17 amino acids. Germline values: CDR1 LNHDA, CDR2 SQIVND (reference sequence). V gave up 7 bases and J gave up 4 bases; unmatched junction bases: 16. The CDR3 DNA follows: TGTGCCAGTAACCCCTCGGGTCGGGGGGGCAGGGCAGATACGCAGTATTTT. Protein: CASNPSGRGGRADTQYF.

The V and J genes are TRBV27 and TRBJ2-3, with 9 bases matching TRBD1. In germline, CDR1 is MNHEY, CDR2 SMNVEV (reference sequence). The CDR3 has 15 amino acids. The trim removed 6 bases at V and 3 bases at J, leaving 7 bases unmatched. CDR3 in amino acids: CASRPDRGGTDTQYF. The CDR3 DNA reads as TGTGCCAGCAGACCGGACAGGGGAGGGACAGATACGCAGTATTTT.

This chain uses TRBV2 with TRBJ1-4, with 8 nucleotides matching TRBD1. The length of the CDR3 is 14 residues. V was pared by 7 bases and J by 3 bases, with 4 bases of the junction left unmatched. The germline V gene encodes CDR1 SNHLY and CDR2 FYNNEI. CDR3: CASILTGANEKLFF. In DNA form, the CDR3 reads TGTGCCAGCATACTGACAGGGGCTAATGAAAAACTGTTTTTT. Based on the CDR3 plus reference TRBV2 and TRBJ1-4, the full variable domain is EPEVTQTPSHQVTQMGQEVILRCVPISNHLYFYWYRQILGQKVEFLVSFYNNEISEKSEIFDDQFSVERPDGSNFTLKIRSTKLEDSAMYFCASILTGANEKLFFGSGTQLSVL.

The genes are TRBV3-1 and TRBJ2-5; 7 bases are a match to TRBD1. The CDR3 totals 14 residues. The junction had 6 bases not matched to a gene; V was cut back by 1 base and J by 7 bases. Germline V gene lookup returns CDR1 LGHDT and CDR2 YNNKEL (reference sequence). The DNA of the CDR3 is TGTGCCAGCAGCCAAGGGACAGGTTGGGCGACCCAGTACTTC. This codes for CASSQGTGWATQYF.

The chain recombines TRBV20-1 with TRBJ1-4; D not certain. The V gene's germline CDR1 is DFQATT and CDR2 SNEGSKA (reference sequence). The CDR3 runs 13 residues. Trimming shortened V by 5 bases and J by 6 bases, and 13 bases separated the two germline ends. CDR3 sequence reads: CSAYPPRHEKLFF. The CDR3 DNA follows: TGCAGTGCTTACCCTCCTAGGCATGAAAAACTGTTTTTT.

As for this clonotype: At one end, the junction sequence differs from germline, possibly due to a read error. CDR3: CASSQDLDSSRSF. The CDR3 DNA follows: TGCGCCAGCAGCCAAGATCTTGACAGCTCTCGATCCTTC. V and J are TRBV4-3 and TRBJ1-2, with D perhaps TRBD1 (5 bases). In germline, CDR1 is LGHNA, CDR2 YSLEER. The CDR3 extends over 13 amino acids.

This clonotype was counted between two and nine times. V usage is TRBV3-1 and J usage is TRBJ2-7; D unresolved. CDR1 is LGHDT, CDR2 YNNKEL, per germline (reference sequence). Between the trimmed V and J ends, which lost 2 bases and 4 bases, there was a span of 9 bases. The CDR3 is 13 amino acids. The CDR3 loop is CASSQTVRYEQYF. In DNA form, the CDR3 reads TGTGCCAGCAGCCAAACGGTTAGATACGAGCAGTACTTC.

The CDR3 region has the DNA TGTGCCAGCAGCTTACGAGGGGGGTCGGCTTTCTTT. This encodes CASSLRGGSAFF. The gene calls are TRBV5-6 and TRBJ1-1, with D possibly TRBD1 on 6 matching bases. Deletions cut 2 bases from V and 11 bases from J, with 13 bases between. The CDR3 sequence is 12 residues long. Per germline, CDR1 SGHDT and CDR2 YYEEEE.

This clonotype was picked up a small number of times. This chain joins TRBV6-5 and TRBJ1-2; D is perhaps TRBD1 (5 bases). CDR1 and CDR2 (germline): MNHEY, SVGAGI. The CDR3 totals 17 residues. V lost 0 bases and J 4 bases, leaving 18 bases between the germline ends. This CDR3 is CASSYSSGGGDVYGYTF. Here the CDR3 DNA reads TGTGCCAGCAGTTACTCGAGCGGGGGGGGAGATGTCTATGGCTACACCTTC.

This clonotype was seen many times. The chain is built from TRBV7-9 and TRBJ2-5; TRBD1 might be the D (6 bases). CDR3 length: 14 residues. Germline V gene sequence: CDR1 SEHNR, CDR2 FQNEAQ (reference sequence). Trimming took 5 bases from V and 0 from J, leaving 10 bases between them. CDR3 loop: CASSPRQDQETQYF. CDR3 sequence (DNA): TGTGCCAGCAGCCCACGACAGGACCAAGAGACCCAGTACTTC.

A single count supports this clonotype. The rearrangement joins TRBV20-1 to TRBJ1-6; perhaps TRBD1 as D (5 bases). Germline assignment: CDR1 DFQATT and CDR2 SNEGSKA (reference sequence). Trimming took 4 bases from V and 10 from J, leaving 14 bases between them. This CDR3 contains 13 residues. The CDR3 loop reads CSATREGNSPLHF. DNA for the CDR3: TGCAGTGCTACCCGAGAGGGGAACTCACCCCTCCACTTT.

This clonotype was seen a handful of times. The V call is TRBV3-1, the J call TRBJ2-1; D may be TRBD2 (6 bases). Germline assignment: CDR1 LGHDT and CDR2 YNNKEL (reference sequence). V was trimmed by 0 bases and J by 10 bases, leaving 19 bases between them. The CDR3 consists of 16 residues. CDR3 region: CASSQEGASAWREQFF. CDR3 nucleotide sequence: TGTGCCAGCAGCCAAGAAGGGGCTAGCGCGTGGAGGGAGCAGTTCTTC.

There are a few counts of this clonotype. V gene TRBV29-1 combines with J gene TRBJ1-4; D is undetermined. Germline V gene lookup returns CDR1 SQVTM and CDR2 ANQGSEA. V was pared by 1 base and J by 3 bases, with 3 bases between. This CDR3 comprises 12 residues. In DNA, the CDR3 is TGCAGCGTTGAAGGGCCTAATGAAAAACTGTTTTTT. This codes for CSVEGPNEKLFF. Looking up the rest from reference TRBV29-1 and TRBJ1-4 gives the full variable domain: SAVISQKPSRDICQRGTSLTIQCQVDSQVTMMFWYRQQPGQSLTLIATANQGSEATYESGFVIDKFPISRPNLTFSTLTVSNMSPEDSSIYLCSVEGPNEKLFFGSGTQLSVL.

This chain links TRBV6-2 or TRBV6-3 with TRBJ2-4, with 7 nucleotides matching TRBD2. Germline-derived CDR1 and CDR2 are MNHEY and SVGEGT. There are 12 residues in the CDR3. With V trimmed by 2 bases and J by 10 bases, 2 bases remained unmatched. CDR3 sequence reads: CASSYAGRIQYF. In nucleotides, the CDR3 is TGTGCCAGCAGTTACGCCGGGAGGATTCAGTACTTC.

In its sample, this clonotype ranks as medium-sized. V gene TRBV27 combines with J gene TRBJ1-1, with D tentatively TRBD1 (5 bases). The germline V gene has CDR1 MNHEY and CDR2 SMNVEV (reference sequence). V was cut by 2 bases and J by 4 bases, with 8 bases left in between. This CDR3 contains 13 residues. CDR3 DNA: TGTGCCAGCAGTTTAACGGGGGGCACTGAAGCTTTCTTT. Protein: CASSLTGGTEAFF.

In its sample, this clonotype was seen a few times. The rearrangement links TRBV5-5 to TRBJ1-1; D possibly corresponds to TRBD1 (5 bases). Germline CDR1 is SGHKS and CDR2 is YYEKEE (reference sequence). This CDR3 comprises 13 residues. The ends were cut back, 2 bases at V and 4 bases at J, with 9 bases in the middle. The CDR3 DNA reads TGTGCCAGCAGCTTCCGCCAGGGCACTGAAGCTTTCTTT. Translating gives CASSFRQGTEAFF.

The sample holds a few counts of this clonotype. V usage is TRBV3-1 and J usage is TRBJ2-1, with TRBD2 identical over 13 bases. The CDR3 consists of 16 residues. CDR1 LGHDT and CDR2 YNNKEL come from the germline V gene (reference sequence). V was pared by 6 bases and J by 5 bases, with 7 bases of the junction left unmatched. CDR3 loop: CASRAGGLAGNNEQFF. CDR3 nucleotides: TGTGCCAGCAGGGCAGGGGGACTAGCGGGAAACAATGAGCAGTTCTTC.

Only a few counts were recorded for this clonotype. This chain connects TRBV24-1 to TRBJ2-5; 8 nucleotides agree with TRBD1. This CDR3 spans 14 amino acids. Per germline, CDR1 KGHDR and CDR2 SFDVKD. V gave up 4 bases and J gave up 4 bases; unmatched junction bases: 4. In DNA form, the CDR3 reads TGTGCCACCAGTGACCCGGACAGGGTAGAGACCCAGTACTTC. Translated: CATSDPDRVETQYF.